The 15 T cell receptor beta chains presented below share a single source sample, sequenced in a study of blood T cell repertoires in COVID-19. Libraries were prepared by immunoSEQ multiplex PCR; TCRdb keeps only in-frame clonotypes and omits some of them. The sample has roughly 88,000 clones, 80% to 90% seen once. Sequencing input: peripheral blood. All receptors derive from a woman of 80 years or more with acute or convalescent COVID-19.

The chain is built from TRBV19 and TRBJ2-7; D is possibly TRBD2 (5 bases). V gave up 4 bases and J gave up 6 bases, with 22 bases separating them. CDR1 and CDR2 from the germline V gene are LNHDA and SQIVND (reference sequence). CDR3 size: 16 residues. The CDR3 DNA is TGTGCCAGTAGTAAGGTTAGGATGACGACGGGGTTCGAGCAGTACTTC. The encoded protein is CASSKVRMTTGFEQYF.

The chain carries TRBV19 and TRBJ1-1; D not resolved. Germline V lookup: CDR1 LNHDA, CDR2 SQIVND (reference sequence). V dropped 6 bases and J dropped 3 bases, with 11 bases sitting between them. The CDR3 is 13 residues long. The chain's CDR3 is CASRRGSDTEAFF. The CDR3, as DNA: TGTGCCAGTAGGCGGGGTTCGGACACTGAAGCTTTCTTT.

The chain is built from TRBV27 and TRBJ1-4; TRBD1 aligns across 7 bases. The CDR3 contains 23 residues. Trimming cost V 4 bases and J 6 bases; bases outside gene matches: 32. CDR1 and CDR2 (germline): MNHEY, SMNVEV (reference sequence). The chain's CDR3 is CASSSTLGGRVGGYNNGDEKLFF. The CDR3 region has the DNA TGTGCCAGCAGTTCCACCCTAGGGGGCAGGGTCGGTGGCTATAATAATGGAGATGAAAAACTGTTTTTT.

V and J are TRBV6-5 and TRBJ1-1; D possibly corresponds to TRBD1 (5 bases). Germline-derived CDR1 and CDR2 are MNHEY and SVGAGI. This CDR3 is built from 14 residues. Trimming removed 6 bases from V and 1 base from J, with 12 bases in between. The CDR3 nucleotides read TGTGCCAGCAGGAACTGGGGCCAGAACACTGAAGCTTTCTTT. Amino acid sequence: CASRNWGQNTEAFF.

This clone was counted at least ten times. The chain recombines TRBV6-2 or TRBV6-3 with TRBJ1-2; D possibly corresponds to TRBD1 (5 bases). From germline, CDR1 is MNHEY and CDR2 SVGEGT. The V end was cut by 4 bases, the J end by 4 bases, with 13 bases between. This CDR3 contains 14 residues. The CDR3 sequence: CASSSWEGIYGYTF. The DNA of the CDR3 is TGTGCCAGCAGTTCATGGGAGGGGATCTATGGCTACACCTTC.

A remark on this clone: This specimen includes other DNA sequences encoding the same CDR3. The rearrangement uses TRBV12-3 or TRBV12-4 and TRBJ1-2; 10 bases are a match to TRBD1. The CDR3 loop spans 13 amino acids. V was pared by 5 bases and J by 8 bases, with 5 bases of the junction left unmatched. The CDR3 bases are TGTGCCAGCAGTACCGACAGGGGGCAGGGCTACACCTTC. This gives the protein CASSTDRGQGYTF.

The chain has TRBV6-2 or TRBV6-3 and TRBJ2-7, with D possibly TRBD1 on 6 matching bases. The CDR3 totals 15 residues. V gave up 2 bases and J gave up 0 bases, with 11 bases separating them. In germline, CDR1 is MNHEY, CDR2 SVGEGT. For the CDR3, the DNA is TGTGCCAGCAGTTACCCCGGGACACCCTCCTACGAGCAGTACTTC. Amino acids: CASSYPGTPSYEQYF.

CDR3 amino acids: CASSSGQGGPNTEAFF. The CDR3 nucleotides are TGTGCCAGCTCATCGGGACAGGGAGGACCGAACACTGAAGCTTTCTTT. The V call is TRBV18, the J call TRBJ1-1, with 9 bases identical to TRBD1. Germline lookup yields CDR1 KGHSH and CDR2 LQKENI. Trimming at V came to 5 bases and at J to 1 base, leaving 8 bases not matched to a gene. This CDR3 spans 16 amino acids.

This chain's CDR3 is CASSPLGGSGNTIYF. In DNA form, the CDR3 reads TGCGCCAGCAGCCCGCTCGGGGGCTCTGGAAACACCATATATTTT. This chain joins TRBV5-1 and TRBJ1-3, with D maybe TRBD1 (5 bases). The CDR3 has 15 residues. V was clipped by 4 bases and J by 0 bases, with 11 bases between them. The V gene's germline CDR1 is SGHRS and CDR2 YFSETQ.

This chain links TRBV5-1 with TRBJ1-1; a weak D match, TRBD1 (6 bases). The germline V gene encodes CDR1 SGHRS and CDR2 YFSETQ. The CDR3 covers 16 residues. Between the trimmed V and J ends, which lost 6 bases and 0 bases, there was a span of 18 bases. As DNA, the CDR3 is TGCGCCAGCACCGAGCGGGGGGGCGGTTTGAACACTGAAGCTTTCTTT. The encoded protein is CASTERGGGLNTEAFF.

The V gene is TRBV5-1, the J gene TRBJ2-2; 8 bases match TRBD1. This CDR3 is built from 16 residues. Germline V lookup: CDR1 SGHRS, CDR2 YFSETQ. The V segment lost 2 bases and the J segment 5 bases; nucleotides outside the gene matches: 8. The CDR3 DNA sequence: TGCGCCAGCAGCTTTTTGACAGGGGAAAGTACCGGGGAGCTGTTTTTT. Protein product: CASSFLTGESTGELFF.

The CDR3 DNA sequence: TGTGCCTGGAGTGGCCCAGAGACTTTCTACGAGCAGTACTTC. Translation: CAWSGPETFYEQYF. V and J are TRBV30 and TRBJ2-7; no reliable D call. The CDR3 runs to 14 residues. Trimming removed 1 base at V and 3 bases at J, with 13 bases between. The germline CDR1 and CDR2 sequences are GTSNPN and SVGIG (reference sequence). The full variable domain, in which reference TRBV30 and TRBJ2-7 provide the parts outside the CDR3, is SQTIHQWPATLVQPVGSPLSLECTVEGTSNPNLYWYRQAAGRGLQLLFYSVGIGQISSEVPQNLSASRPQDRQFILSSKKLLLSDSGFYLCAWSGPETFYEQYFGPGTRLTVT.

The rearrangement links TRBV27 to TRBJ1-6, with D maybe TRBD1 (5 bases). Germline V gives CDR1 MNHEY, CDR2 SMNVEV (reference sequence). This CDR3 contains 15 residues. Trimming left V 5 bases short and J 7 bases short, with 15 bases between. The CDR3: CASSPPGVRNSPLHF. For the CDR3, the DNA is TGTGCCAGCAGTCCCCCGGGGGTCAGGAATTCACCCCTCCACTTT.

This chain joins TRBV7-2 and TRBJ2-4, with D perhaps TRBD1 (5 bases). The CDR3 extends over 15 amino acids. V was pared by 5 bases and J by 2 bases, with 13 bases between. Germline-derived CDR1 and CDR2 are SGHTA and FQGNSA. The CDR3 DNA reads TGTGCCAGCAGCCCTGTGGACACCACCAAAAACATTCAGTACTTC. This encodes CASSPVDTTKNIQYF.

The chain employs TRBV11-2 and TRBJ2-1, with a tentative D call TRBD2 (6 bases). The germline V gene encodes CDR1 SGHAT and CDR2 FQNNGV. V was shortened by 5 bases and J by 8 bases, with 10 bases between the two germline ends. There are 12 residues in the CDR3. The CDR3 DNA reads TGTGCCAGCAGCCTTATAGCGGATGAGCAGTTCTTC. It codes for CASSLIADEQFF.